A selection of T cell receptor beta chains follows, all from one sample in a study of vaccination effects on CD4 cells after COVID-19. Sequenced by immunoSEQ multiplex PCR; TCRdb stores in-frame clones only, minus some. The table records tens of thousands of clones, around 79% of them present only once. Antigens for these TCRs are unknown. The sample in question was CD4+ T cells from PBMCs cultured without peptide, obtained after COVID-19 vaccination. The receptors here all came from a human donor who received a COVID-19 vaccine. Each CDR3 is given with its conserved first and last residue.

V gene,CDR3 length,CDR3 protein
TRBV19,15,CASSSVAGAQETQYF
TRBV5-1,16,CASSTRTDSQGYGYTF
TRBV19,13,CASSMGTGREAFF
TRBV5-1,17,CASSLVYPAATNEKLFF
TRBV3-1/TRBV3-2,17,CASSQDLPPRGTDTQYF
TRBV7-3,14,CASSLTVLTDTQYF
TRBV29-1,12,CSVAGDTDTQYF
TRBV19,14,CASSIEASDNEQFF
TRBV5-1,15,CASSFTGPSTDTQYF
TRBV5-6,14,CASSSGTLTGGLFF
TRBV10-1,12,CASSEGTYGYTF
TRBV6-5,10,CASKGRGYTF
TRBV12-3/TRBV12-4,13,CASTLTAGETQYF
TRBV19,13,CASTVGSNYGYTF
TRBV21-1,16,CASSVRQRLAKNIQYF
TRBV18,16,CASSPYRGPNTGELFF
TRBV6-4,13,CASSRDQAETQYF
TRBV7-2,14,CASSYKSQGPPLHF
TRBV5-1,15,CASSIYGGNTGELFF
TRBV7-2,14,CASSPERGRSEQFF
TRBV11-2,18,CASSSDAAVRGRVGELFF
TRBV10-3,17,CAISKTAGPRDTGELFF
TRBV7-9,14,CASSFQDRVHEQFF
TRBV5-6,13,CASSQLPNYGYTF
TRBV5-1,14,CASSFGGALHEQFF
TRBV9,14,CASSRQGAKNIQYF
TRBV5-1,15,CASSLSSGLNNEQFF
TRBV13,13,CASSRVPTGELFF
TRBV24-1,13,CATRDSLGETQYF
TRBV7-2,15,CASSLGWATSIEQFF
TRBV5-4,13,CASSLRDDPEAFF
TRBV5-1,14,CASSSGQGAGELFF
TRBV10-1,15,CASRNPRGRPGTQYF
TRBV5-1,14,CASSPDGVMDTQYF
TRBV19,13,CASSMAGPYGYTF
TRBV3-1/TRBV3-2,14,CASSLTSSIEKLFF
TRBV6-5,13,CASRSITYPAQHF
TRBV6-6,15,CASRADRAGDYGYTF
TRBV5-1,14,CASSLGQGGQPQHF
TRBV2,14,CASAGTESYNEQFF
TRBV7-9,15,CASSQVSGGSGKLFF
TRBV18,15,CASSPSGGSNQPQHF
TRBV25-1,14,CASRTGSMISPLHF
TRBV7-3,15,CASSPHTGGVDTQYF
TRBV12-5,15,CASRLGGGNTGELFF
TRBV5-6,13,CASSLGSLDIQYF
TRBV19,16,CASSIWPRTVNQPQHF
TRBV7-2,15,CASSPRISLYNEQFF
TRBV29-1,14,CSVEPGQGVTEAFF
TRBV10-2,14,CATRAGGADEKLFF
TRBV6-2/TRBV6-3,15,CASSPVEGTLYGYTF
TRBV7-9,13,CASSLGQGNTIYF
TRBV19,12,CASSDRNTEAFF
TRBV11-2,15,CASSLSLLAGVEQFF
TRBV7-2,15,CASSLDAASNQPQHF